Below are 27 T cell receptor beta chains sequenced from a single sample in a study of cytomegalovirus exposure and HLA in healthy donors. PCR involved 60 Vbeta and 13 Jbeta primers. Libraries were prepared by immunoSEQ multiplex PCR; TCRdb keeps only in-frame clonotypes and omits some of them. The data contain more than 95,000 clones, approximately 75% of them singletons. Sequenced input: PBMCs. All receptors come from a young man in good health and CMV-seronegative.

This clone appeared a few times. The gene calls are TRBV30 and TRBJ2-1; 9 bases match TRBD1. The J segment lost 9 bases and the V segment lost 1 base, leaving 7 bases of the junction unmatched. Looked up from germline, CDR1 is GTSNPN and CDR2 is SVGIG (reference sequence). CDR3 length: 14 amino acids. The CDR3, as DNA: TGTGCCTGGAGTGCGGGACAGGGTTGGTTTGAGCAGTTCTTC. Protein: CAWSAGQGWFEQFF.

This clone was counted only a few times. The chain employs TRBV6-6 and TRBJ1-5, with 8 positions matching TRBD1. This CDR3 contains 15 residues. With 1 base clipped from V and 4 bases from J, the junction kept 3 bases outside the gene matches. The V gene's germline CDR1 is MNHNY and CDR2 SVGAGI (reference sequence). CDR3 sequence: CASSYLTGGNQPQHF. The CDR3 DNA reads TGTGCCAGCAGTTACTTAACAGGGGGGAATCAGCCCCAGCATTTT.

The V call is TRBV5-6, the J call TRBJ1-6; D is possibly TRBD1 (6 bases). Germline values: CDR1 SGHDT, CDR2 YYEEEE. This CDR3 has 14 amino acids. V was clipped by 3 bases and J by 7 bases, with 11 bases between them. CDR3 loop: CASSYTGLNSPLHF. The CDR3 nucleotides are TGTGCCAGCAGCTATACAGGGTTGAATTCACCCCTCCACTTT.

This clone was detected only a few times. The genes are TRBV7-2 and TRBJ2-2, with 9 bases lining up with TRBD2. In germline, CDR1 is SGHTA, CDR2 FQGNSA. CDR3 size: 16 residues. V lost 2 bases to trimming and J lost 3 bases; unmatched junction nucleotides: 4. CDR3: CASSLPRGGHTGELFF. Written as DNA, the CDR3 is TGTGCCAGCAGCTTACCGCGGGGGGGGCACACCGGGGAGCTGTTTTTT.

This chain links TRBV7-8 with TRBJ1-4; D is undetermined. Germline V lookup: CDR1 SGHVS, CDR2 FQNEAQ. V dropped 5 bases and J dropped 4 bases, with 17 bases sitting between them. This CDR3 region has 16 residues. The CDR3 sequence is CASSPTREGVNEKLFF. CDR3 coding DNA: TGTGCCAGCAGCCCGACCCGGGAAGGAGTTAATGAAAAACTGTTTTTT.

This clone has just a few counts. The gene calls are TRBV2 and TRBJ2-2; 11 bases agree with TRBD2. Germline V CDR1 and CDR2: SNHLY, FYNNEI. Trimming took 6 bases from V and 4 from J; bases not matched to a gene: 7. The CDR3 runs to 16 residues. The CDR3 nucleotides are TGTGCCAGCAGCGTGACTAGCGGGGACTTCACCGGGGAGCTGTTTTTT. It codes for CASSVTSGDFTGELFF.

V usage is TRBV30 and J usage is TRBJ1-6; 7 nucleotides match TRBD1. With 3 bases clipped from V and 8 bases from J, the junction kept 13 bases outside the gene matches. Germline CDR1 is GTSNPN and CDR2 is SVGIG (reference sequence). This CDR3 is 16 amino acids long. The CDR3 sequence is CAWRDRPPGGYSPLHF. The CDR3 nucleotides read TGTGCCTGGAGGGACAGGCCACCAGGAGGTTATTCACCCCTCCACTTT.

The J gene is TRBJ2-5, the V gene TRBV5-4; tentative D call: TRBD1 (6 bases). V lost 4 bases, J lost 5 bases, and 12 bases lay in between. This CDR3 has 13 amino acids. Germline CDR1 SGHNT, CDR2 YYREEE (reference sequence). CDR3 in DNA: TGTGCCAGCAGCCCCCGACAGGTGGAGACCCAGTACTTC. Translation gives CASSPRQVETQYF.

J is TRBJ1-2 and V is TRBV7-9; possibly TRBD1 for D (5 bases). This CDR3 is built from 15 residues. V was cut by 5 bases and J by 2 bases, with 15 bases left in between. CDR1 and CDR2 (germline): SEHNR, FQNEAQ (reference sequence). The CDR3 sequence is CASSPTPTENYGYTF. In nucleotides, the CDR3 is TGTGCCAGCAGCCCCACCCCGACAGAGAACTATGGCTACACCTTC.

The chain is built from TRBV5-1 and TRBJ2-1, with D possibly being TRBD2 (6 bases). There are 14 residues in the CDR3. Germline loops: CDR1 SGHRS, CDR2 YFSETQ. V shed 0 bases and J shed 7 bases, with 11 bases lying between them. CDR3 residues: CASSLDGGRNEQFF. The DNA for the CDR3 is TGCGCCAGCAGCTTGGATGGGGGGAGGAATGAGCAGTTCTTC.

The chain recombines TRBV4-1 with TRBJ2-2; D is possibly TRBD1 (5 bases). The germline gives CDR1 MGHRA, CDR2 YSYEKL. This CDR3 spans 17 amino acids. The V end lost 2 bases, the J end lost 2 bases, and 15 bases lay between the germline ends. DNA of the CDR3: TGCGCCAGCAGCCAACCTGGACGCAGGGATAACACCGGGGAGCTGTTTTTT. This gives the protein CASSQPGRRDNTGELFF.

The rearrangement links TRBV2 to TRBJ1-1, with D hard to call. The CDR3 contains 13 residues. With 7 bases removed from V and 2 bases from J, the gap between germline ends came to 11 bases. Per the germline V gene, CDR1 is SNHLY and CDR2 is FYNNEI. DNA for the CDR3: TGTGCCAGCACCTACAGACCAAACACTGAAGCTTTCTTT. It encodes CASTYRPNTEAFF.

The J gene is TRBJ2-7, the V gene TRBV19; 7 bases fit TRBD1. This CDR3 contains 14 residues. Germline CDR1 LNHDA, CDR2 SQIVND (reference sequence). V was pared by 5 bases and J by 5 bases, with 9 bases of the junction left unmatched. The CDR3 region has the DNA TGTGCCAGTAGTTTACGGGACAGCTTGGACGAGCAGTACTTC. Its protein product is CASSLRDSLDEQYF.

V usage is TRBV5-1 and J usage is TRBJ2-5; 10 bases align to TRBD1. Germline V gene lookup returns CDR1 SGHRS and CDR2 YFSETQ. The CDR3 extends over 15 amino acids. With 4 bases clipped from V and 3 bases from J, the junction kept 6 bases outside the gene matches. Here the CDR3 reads CASSGAGTGEETQYF. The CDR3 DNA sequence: TGCGCCAGCAGCGGGGCCGGGACAGGGGAAGAGACCCAGTACTTC.

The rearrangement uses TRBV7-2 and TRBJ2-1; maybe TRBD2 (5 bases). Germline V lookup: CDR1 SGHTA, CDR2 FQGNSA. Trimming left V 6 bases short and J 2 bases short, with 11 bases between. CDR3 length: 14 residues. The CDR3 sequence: CASSTEGTYNEQFF. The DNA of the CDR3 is TGTGCCAGCAGTACAGAGGGTACCTACAATGAGCAGTTCTTC. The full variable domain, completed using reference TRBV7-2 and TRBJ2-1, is GAGVSQSPSNKVTEKGKDVELRCDPISGHTALYWYRQSLGQGLEFLIYFQGNSAPDKSGLPSDRFSAERTGGSVSTLTIQRTQQEDSAVYLCASSTEGTYNEQFFGPGTRLTVL.

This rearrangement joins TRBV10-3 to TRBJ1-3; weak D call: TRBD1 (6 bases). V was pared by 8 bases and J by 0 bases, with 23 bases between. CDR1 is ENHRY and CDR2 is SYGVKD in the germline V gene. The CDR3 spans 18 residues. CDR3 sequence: CAIGLSGIQGSSGNTIYF. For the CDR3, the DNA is TGTGCCATCGGCCTTAGTGGTATCCAGGGGAGCTCTGGAAACACCATATATTTT.

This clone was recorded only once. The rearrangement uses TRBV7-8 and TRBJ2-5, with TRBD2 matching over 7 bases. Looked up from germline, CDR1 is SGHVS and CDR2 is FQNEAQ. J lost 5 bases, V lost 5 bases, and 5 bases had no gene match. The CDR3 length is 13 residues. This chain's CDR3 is CASSLLSGETQYF. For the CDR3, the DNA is TGTGCCAGCAGCCTGCTTAGCGGGGAGACCCAGTACTTC.

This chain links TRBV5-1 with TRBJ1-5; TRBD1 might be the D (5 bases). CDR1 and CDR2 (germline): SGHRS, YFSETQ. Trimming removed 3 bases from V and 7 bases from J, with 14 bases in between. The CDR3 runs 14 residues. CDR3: CASSSAAGDQPQHF. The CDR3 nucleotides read TGCGCCAGCAGCTCGGCCGCGGGGGACCAGCCCCAGCATTTT.

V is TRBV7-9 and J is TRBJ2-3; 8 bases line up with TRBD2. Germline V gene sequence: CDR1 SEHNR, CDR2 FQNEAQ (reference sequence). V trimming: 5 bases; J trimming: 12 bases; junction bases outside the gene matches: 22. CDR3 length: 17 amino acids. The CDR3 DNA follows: TGTGCCAGCAGCCCCGAGGATTACAGCGGGGGATCTCTAATCCAGTATTTT. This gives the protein CASSPEDYSGGSLIQYF. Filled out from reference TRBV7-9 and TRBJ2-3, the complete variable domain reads DTGVSQNPRHKITKRGQNVTFRCDPISEHNRLYWYRQTLGQGPEFLTYFQNEAQLEKSRLLSDRFSAERPKGSFSTLEIQRTEQGDSAMYLCASSPEDYSGGSLIQYFGPGTRLTVL.

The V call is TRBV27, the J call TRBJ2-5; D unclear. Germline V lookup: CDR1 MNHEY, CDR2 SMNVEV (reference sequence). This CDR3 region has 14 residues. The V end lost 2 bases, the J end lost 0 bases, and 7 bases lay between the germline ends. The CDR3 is CASSLKSNQETQYF. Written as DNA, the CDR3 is TGTGCCAGCAGTTTAAAATCCAACCAAGAGACCCAGTACTTC.

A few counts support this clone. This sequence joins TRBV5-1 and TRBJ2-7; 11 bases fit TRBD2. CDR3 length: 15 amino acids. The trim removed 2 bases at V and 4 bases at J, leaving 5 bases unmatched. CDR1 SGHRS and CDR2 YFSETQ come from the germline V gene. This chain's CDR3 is CASSFRSGGAYEQYF. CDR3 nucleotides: TGCGCCAGCAGCTTTCGTAGCGGGGGGGCTTACGAGCAGTACTTC.

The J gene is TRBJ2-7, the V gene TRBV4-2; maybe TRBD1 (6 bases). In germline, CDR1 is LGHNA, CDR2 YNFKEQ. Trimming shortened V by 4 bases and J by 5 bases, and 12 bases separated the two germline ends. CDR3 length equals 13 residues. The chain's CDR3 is CASSPGTHNEQYF. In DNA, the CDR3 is TGTGCCAGCAGCCCCGGGACACACAACGAGCAGTACTTC.

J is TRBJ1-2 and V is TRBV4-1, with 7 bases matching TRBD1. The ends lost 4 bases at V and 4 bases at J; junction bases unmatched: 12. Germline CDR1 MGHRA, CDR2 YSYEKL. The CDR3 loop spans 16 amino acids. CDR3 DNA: TGCGCCAGCAGCCCCCCGACAGGGTACTTATCCTATGGCTACACCTTC. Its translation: CASSPPTGYLSYGYTF.

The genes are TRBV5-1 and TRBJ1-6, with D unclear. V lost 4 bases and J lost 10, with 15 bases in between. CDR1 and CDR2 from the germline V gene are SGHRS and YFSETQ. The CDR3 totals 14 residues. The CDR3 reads CASSPGAGYSPLHF. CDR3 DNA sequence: TGCGCCAGCAGCCCCGGCGCGGGATACTCACCCCTCCACTTT.

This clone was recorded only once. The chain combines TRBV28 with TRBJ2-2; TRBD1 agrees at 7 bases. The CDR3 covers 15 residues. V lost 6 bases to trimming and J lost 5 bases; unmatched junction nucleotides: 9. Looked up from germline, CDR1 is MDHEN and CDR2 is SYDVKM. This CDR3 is CASRVTGSPTGELFF. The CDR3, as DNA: TGTGCCAGCAGGGTGACAGGGTCCCCAACCGGGGAGCTGTTTTTT. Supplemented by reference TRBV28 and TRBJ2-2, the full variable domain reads DVKVTQSSRYLVKRTGEKVFLECVQDMDHENMFWYRQDPGLGLRLIYFSYDVKMKEKGDIPEGYSVSREKKERFSLILESASTNQTSMYLCASRVTGSPTGELFFGEGSRLTVL.

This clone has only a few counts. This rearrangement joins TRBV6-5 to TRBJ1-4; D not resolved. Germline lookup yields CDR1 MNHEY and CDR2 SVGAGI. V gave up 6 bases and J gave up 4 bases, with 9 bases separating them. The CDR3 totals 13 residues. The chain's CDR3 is CASRYRVNEKLFF. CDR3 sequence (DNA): TGTGCCAGCAGGTACAGAGTTAATGAAAAACTGTTTTTT.

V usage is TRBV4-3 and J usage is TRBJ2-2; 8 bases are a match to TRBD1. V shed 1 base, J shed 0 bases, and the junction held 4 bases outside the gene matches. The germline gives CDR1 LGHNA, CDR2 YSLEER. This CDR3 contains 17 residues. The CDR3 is CASSQAGTGANTGELFF. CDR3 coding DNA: TGCGCCAGCAGCCAAGCCGGGACAGGCGCGAACACCGGGGAGCTGTTTTTT.